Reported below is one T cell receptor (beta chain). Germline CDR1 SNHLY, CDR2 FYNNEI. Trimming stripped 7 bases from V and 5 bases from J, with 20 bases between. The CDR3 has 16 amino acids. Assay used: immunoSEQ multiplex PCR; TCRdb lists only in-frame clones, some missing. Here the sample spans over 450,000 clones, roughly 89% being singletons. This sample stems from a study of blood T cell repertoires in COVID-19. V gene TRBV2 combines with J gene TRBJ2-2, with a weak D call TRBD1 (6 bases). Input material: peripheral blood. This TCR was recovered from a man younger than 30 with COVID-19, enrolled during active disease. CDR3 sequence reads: CASISSLGAGTGELFF. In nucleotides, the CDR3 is TGTGCCAGCATTTCCAGTTTGGGGGCAGGGACCGGGGAGCTGTTTTTT.